The sequence of this T cell receptor (beta chain) was determined in a study of lung T cells in sarcoidosis with Löfgren's syndrome. Notes on the study in general: TRAV12-1 and TRBV2 were reportedly most expanded in Löfgren's patients. TRAV12-1 preferentially paired with TRBV2, with homologous CDR3s. Multiple Löfgren's syndrome patients reportedly shared TRAV12-1 and TRBV2 CDR3 motifs, suggesting public CD4+ TCRs.

Each CDR3 protein gets one entry after TCRdb re-called the reads with MiXCR. The sample has roughly 3,200 distinct CDR3 sequences, 15% to 20% seen once. This clonotype came up many times. Its cognate antigen is unknown. Germline assignment: CDR1 LNHNV and CDR2 YYDKDF (reference sequence). The CDR3 contains 13 residues. The V gene lost 9 bases and the J gene lost 4 bases, with 12 bases spanning the gap. The chain joins TRBV15 to TRBJ2-2, with D perhaps matching TRBD2 (6 bases). Sequenced: CD4+ T cells from bronchoalveolar lavage. This sequence originates from a human donor with sarcoidosis (Löfgren's syndrome or another form), or a control subject (not recorded which). The CDR3 loop reads CATKGLSTGELFF. CDR3 coding DNA: TGTGCCACGAAGGGACTCAGCACCGGGGAGCTGTTTTTT.